This T cell receptor (beta chain) appears in the sequencing data of a study of CD8+ T cells in alopecia areata. Study in general: Each of the treated patients was given oral tofacitinib, 5 to 10 mg twice daily, for moderate-to-severe alopecia areata. Affected scalp percentage gauged treated patients' severity.

Germline V CDR1 and CDR2: SGDLS, YYNGEE. V lost 0 bases and J lost 1, with 10 bases in between. This CDR3 spans 15 amino acids. The treatment was: oral pan-JAK inhibitor, 5-10 mg twice daily. Following RNA extraction, reverse transcription yielded cDNA that acted as the sequencing template. Profiling relied on immunoSEQ multiplex PCR, and the TCRdb table lists in-frame clones only, not all of them. The top ten clones hold around 0.92% of a sample with roughly 280,000 clones, around 64% of them seen once. This material consisted of CD4+ T cells sorted from blood, taken around week 54, from a patient treated with tofacitinib. The chain employs TRBV9 and TRBJ1-1; D possibly corresponds to TRBD1 (5 bases). The receptor was isolated from a human donor with alopecia areata. CDR3 nucleotide sequence: TGTGCCAGCAGCGTAGACGGGCAGGGGAACACTGAAGCTTTCTTT. It specifies CASSVDGQGNTEAFF.